This TCR beta chain was identified during a study of T cell responses to AZD1222 COVID-19 vaccine. The germline CDR1 and CDR2 sequences are LGHDT and YNNKEL (reference sequence). This CDR3 has 12 amino acids. V shed 7 bases and J shed 8 bases, with 14 bases lying between them. The repertoire was sequenced with immunoSEQ multiplex PCR; TCRdb's copy has only in-frame clones and lacks some. The data contain 95,000 to 150,000 clones, around 89% of them singletons. With regard to this clone: The sample holds other DNA sequences that translate to the same CDR3.

The input for sequencing was peripheral blood, taken on day 0 of AZD1222 vaccination. The sequence was obtained from an adult in good health. J is TRBJ1-2 and V is TRBV3-1 (or the pseudogene TRBV3-2); TRBD1 is a possible D gene (5 bases). CDR3 in amino acids: CASTSAGLGYTF. The DNA of the CDR3 is TGTGCCAGCACCAGTGCAGGGCTAGGCTACACCTTC.